These 25 T cell receptor beta chains were all obtained from the same sample, sequenced in a study of blood T cell repertoires in COVID-19. Assay used: immunoSEQ multiplex PCR; TCRdb lists only in-frame clones, some missing. The sample has some 150,000 clones, around 82% seen once. Sequenced material: peripheral blood. Receptors were obtained from a man in his 60s who had recovered from COVID-19.

The V call is TRBV7-3, the J call TRBJ2-3; 11 bases agree with TRBD2. J lost 4 bases, V lost 4 bases, and 4 bases had no gene match. Germline values: CDR1 SGHTA, CDR2 FQGTGA. The CDR3 totals 15 residues. The CDR3 loop is CASSYRLAGPDTQYF. The DNA for the CDR3 is TGTGCCAGCAGCTACAGACTAGCGGGGCCAGATACGCAGTATTTT.

This clone was recorded at least ten times. The CDR3 here is CASSTGPGTGANGYTF. In nucleotides, the CDR3 is TGTGCCAGTAGTACGGGACCCGGGACAGGGGCTAATGGCTACACCTTC. V is TRBV19 and J is TRBJ1-2, with 10 bases aligning to TRBD1. V was pared by 4 bases and J by 6 bases, with 11 bases of the junction left unmatched. The CDR3 length is 16 residues. From germline, CDR1 is LNHDA and CDR2 SQIVND (reference sequence). The full variable domain, its missing parts supplied by reference TRBV19 and TRBJ1-2, is DGGITQSPKYLFRKEGQNVTLSCEQNLNHDAMYWYRQDPGQGLRLIYYSQIVNDFQKGDIAEGYSVSREKKESFPLTVTSAQKNPTAFYLCASSTGPGTGANGYTFGSGTRLTVV.

This chain uses TRBV10-3 with TRBJ2-7; TRBD1 agrees at 12 bases. The germline CDR1 and CDR2 sequences are ENHRY and SYGVKD. V lost 6 bases, J lost 7 bases, and 7 bases stayed unmatched. The CDR3 is 14 amino acids. The CDR3 nucleotides read TGTGCCATCAGGGCGGGACAGGGGGCGCGGGAGCAGTACTTC. Translated: CAIRAGQGAREQYF.

The CDR3 coding sequence is TGTGCCAGCAGCAAAGACTCGGGTGGCTACACCTTC. Its translation is CASSKDSGGYTF. The V call is TRBV21-1, the J call TRBJ1-2. TRBV21-1 counts as a pseudogene. This CDR3 has 12 residues.

The chain combines TRBV2 with TRBJ1-4, with a tentative D call TRBD1 (5 bases). Germline-derived CDR1 and CDR2 are SNHLY and FYNNEI. The ends were cut back, 1 base at V and 8 bases at J, with 17 bases in the middle. CDR3 length: 16 amino acids. CDR3 protein: CASSEVGGRGREKLFF. In DNA form, the CDR3 reads TGTGCCAGCAGTGAAGTCGGGGGTAGGGGTCGAGAAAAACTGTTTTTT.

V and J are TRBV7-2 and TRBJ1-2; TRBD1 aligns across 9 bases. The J segment lost 5 bases and the V segment lost 4 bases, leaving 8 bases of the junction unmatched. Per the germline V gene, CDR1 is SGHTA and CDR2 is FQGNSA. This CDR3 is built from 15 residues. This CDR3 reads CASSSYRGRDYGYTF. CDR3 nucleotide sequence: TGTGCCAGCAGCTCCTACAGGGGGCGCGATTATGGCTACACCTTC.

The rearrangement uses TRBV5-1 and TRBJ2-1, with 15 bases lining up with TRBD2. From germline, CDR1 is SGHRS and CDR2 YFSETQ. Unmatched junction bases numbered 8, after V lost 4 bases and J lost 3 bases. The CDR3 sequence is 18 residues long. The CDR3 loop reads CASSHRTSGGASYNEQFF. CDR3 sequence (DNA): TGCGCCAGCAGCCATAGGACTAGCGGGGGGGCCAGCTACAATGAGCAGTTCTTC.

The rearrangement uses TRBV14 and TRBJ1-3; TRBD1 might be the D (5 bases). Trimming cost V 1 base and J 1 base, with 20 bases left between them. The germline V gene has CDR1 SGHDN and CDR2 FVKESK. This CDR3 comprises 19 residues. CDR3 loop: CASSQGGGLNVGSGNTIYF. The CDR3 nucleotides read TGTGCCAGCAGCCAAGGGGGCGGCCTCAACGTCGGGTCTGGAAACACCATATATTTT.

The chain carries TRBV29-1 and TRBJ1-2, with a weak D call TRBD1 (6 bases). The length of the CDR3 is 13 residues. The V end was cut by 6 bases, the J end by 10 bases, with 21 bases between. Germline CDR1 and CDR2: SQVTM and ANQGSEA. The CDR3, as DNA: TGCAGCGTCCCCAACGGTGCCAGGGGTGACTACACCTTC. Amino acid sequence: CSVPNGARGDYTF.

The chain uses TRBV11-2 and TRBJ1-1, with D perhaps matching TRBD1 (5 bases). V shed 0 bases and J shed 3 bases, with 14 bases lying between them. The CDR3 length is 16 residues. CDR1 and CDR2 from the germline V gene are SGHAT and FQNNGV. The CDR3 DNA is TGTGCCAGCAGCTTAGATCATGCGTGGGGCGACACTGAAGCTTTCTTT. Its protein product is CASSLDHAWGDTEAFF. Combining the CDR3 with reference TRBV11-2 and TRBJ1-1 gives the whole variable domain EAGVAQSPRYKIIEKRQSVAFWCNPISGHATLYWYQQILGQGPKLLIQFQNNGVVDDSQLPKDRFSAERLKGVDSTLKIQPAKLEDSAVYLCASSLDHAWGDTEAFFGQGTRLTVV.

This sequence joins TRBV11-2 and TRBJ2-7; 10 bases are a match to TRBD2. J was trimmed by 3 bases and V by 5 bases; bases with no gene match: 7. Germline V CDR1 and CDR2: SGHAT, FQNNGV. The CDR3 extends over 15 amino acids. The chain's CDR3 is CASSPRLAGHYEQYF. CDR3 bases: TGTGCCAGCAGCCCGAGACTAGCGGGCCACTACGAGCAGTACTTC.

The V call is TRBV3-1 (or the pseudogene TRBV3-2), the J call TRBJ2-1; D is ambiguous. The CDR3 consists of 12 residues. The germline V gene encodes CDR1 LGHDT and CDR2 YNNKEL (reference sequence). V lost 6 bases, J lost 4 bases, and 7 bases lay in between. The chain's CDR3 is CASRSSYNEQFF. The DNA for the CDR3 is TGTGCCAGCAGGTCCAGTTACAATGAGCAGTTCTTC.

The rearrangement joins TRBV6-1 to TRBJ2-6, with 10 bases matching TRBD1. V gave up 3 bases and J gave up 2 bases; unmatched junction bases: 1. The CDR3 contains 16 residues. The germline V gene has CDR1 MNHNS and CDR2 SASEGT. CDR3 residues: CASSETGGAGANVLTF. The DNA of the CDR3 is TGTGCCAGCAGTGAGACAGGGGGCGCTGGGGCCAACGTCCTGACTTTC.

CDR3 region: CAWTPRGAGGYTF. The CDR3 DNA follows: TGTGCCTGGACCCCGCGGGGGGCGGGTGGCTACACCTTC. The chain recombines TRBV30 with TRBJ1-2; TRBD1 might be the D (6 bases). Per germline, CDR1 GTSNPN and CDR2 SVGIG (reference sequence). This CDR3 is 13 amino acids long. V was cut by 4 bases and J by 7 bases, with 16 bases left in between.

The rearrangement joins TRBV6-2 or TRBV6-3 to TRBJ2-3; D unresolved. This CDR3 region has 12 residues. The germline CDR1 and CDR2 sequences are MNHEY and SVGEGT. V was cut by 3 bases and J by 2 bases, with 3 bases left in between. This chain's CDR3 is CASSYYTDTQYF. CDR3 nucleotide sequence: TGTGCCAGCAGTTATTACACAGATACGCAGTATTTT.

This chain joins TRBV9 and TRBJ2-2; TRBD1 matches at 7 bases. This CDR3 is 14 amino acids long. Unmatched junction bases numbered 4, after V lost 4 bases and J lost 4 bases. Germline V gene data show CDR1 as SGDLS and CDR2 as YYNGEE. This CDR3 is CASSPPGGTGELFF. Here the CDR3 DNA reads TGTGCCAGCAGCCCCCCAGGGGGCACCGGGGAGCTGTTTTTT.

J is TRBJ2-6 and V is TRBV19; 10 bases are a match to TRBD1. V shed 4 bases and J 0 bases; nucleotides not matched to a gene: 6. The CDR3 covers 18 residues. CDR1 is LNHDA and CDR2 is SQIVND in the germline V gene (reference sequence). The CDR3 DNA reads as TGTGCCAGTAGTACCAGGACAGGGGGAGACTCTGGGGCCAACGTCCTGACTTTC. This sequence encodes CASSTRTGGDSGANVLTF. Drawing the rest from reference TRBV19 and TRBJ2-6, the complete variable domain is DGGITQSPKYLFRKEGQNVTLSCEQNLNHDAMYWYRQDPGQGLRLIYYSQIVNDFQKGDIAEGYSVSREKKESFPLTVTSAQKNPTAFYLCASSTRTGGDSGANVLTFGAGSRLTVL.

The V call is TRBV7-2, the J call TRBJ2-7; perhaps TRBD2 as D (6 bases). Looked up from germline, CDR1 is SGHTA and CDR2 is FQGNSA. The CDR3 has 15 amino acids. V gave up 5 bases and J gave up 4 bases, with 18 bases separating them. The DNA of the CDR3 is TGTGCCAGCAGCGCCTCGGGGGTAGGTCCTTACGAGCAGTACTTC. It encodes CASSASGVGPYEQYF.

The rearrangement joins TRBV5-8 to TRBJ1-5; 7 positions match TRBD1. Germline V lookup: CDR1 SGHTS, CDR2 YDEGEE. The CDR3 contains 15 residues. V trimming: 4 bases; J trimming: 9 bases; junction bases outside the gene matches: 13. The CDR3 nucleotides read TGTGCCAGCAGCCCAGATTTGACAGGGCATGGGCCCCAGCATTTT. Protein product: CASSPDLTGHGPQHF.

The chain links TRBV5-1 to TRBJ2-3; D perhaps matches TRBD1 (6 bases). Germline CDR1 and CDR2: SGHRS and YFSETQ. Trimming left V 5 bases short and J 6 bases short, with 13 bases between. CDR3 length: 13 residues. The CDR3 sequence: CASSTQGTDTQYF. For the CDR3, the DNA is TGCGCCAGCAGTACTCAGGGGACCGATACGCAGTATTTT.

The J gene is TRBJ1-5, the V gene TRBV18, with 8 bases matching TRBD1. The germline CDR1 and CDR2 sequences are KGHSH and LQKENI. The CDR3 has 16 amino acids. V dropped 5 bases and J dropped 2; count of bases not matched to a gene: 8. This CDR3 is CASSASGGFGNQPQHF. The CDR3 region has the DNA TGTGCCAGCTCAGCTTCAGGGGGCTTTGGCAATCAGCCCCAGCATTTT.

This clone was observed a single time. The same CDR3 can be traced to other DNA sequences in this sample. This sequence joins TRBV6-5 and TRBJ1-1; 8 bases map to TRBD1. The CDR3 contains 14 residues. Trimming took 5 bases from V and 2 from J; bases not matched to a gene: 4. Germline lookup yields CDR1 MNHEY and CDR2 SVGAGI. CDR3 region: CASSRQGSNTEAFF. DNA for the CDR3: TGTGCCAGCAGTCGACAGGGGTCAAACACTGAAGCTTTCTTT.

The chain uses TRBV7-8 and TRBJ2-3; 9 bases agree with TRBD2. V shed 7 bases and J 3 bases; nucleotides not matched to a gene: 5. CDR3 length equals 14 residues. Per the germline V gene, CDR1 is SGHVS and CDR2 is FQNEAQ. CDR3 residues: CASNPGLATDTQYF. CDR3 DNA sequence: TGTGCCAGCAACCCCGGACTAGCGACAGATACGCAGTATTTT.

The chain combines TRBV5-4 with TRBJ2-7, with D uncertain. Trimming took 5 bases from V and 1 from J, leaving 10 bases between them. The CDR3 is 13 residues long. The V gene's germline CDR1 is SGHNT and CDR2 YYREEE (reference sequence). For the CDR3, the DNA is TGTGCCAGCAGAGAGACATTATCCTACGAGCAGTACTTC. Protein product: CASRETLSYEQYF.

CDR3 loop: CASSLGVRTYEQYF. DNA of the CDR3: TGTGCCAGCAGCTTAGGGGTCAGGACCTACGAGCAGTACTTC. V usage is TRBV11-1 and J usage is TRBJ2-7; D is undetermined. The CDR3 runs 14 residues. V lost 1 base to trimming and J lost 2 bases, with 9 bases between them. Germline values: CDR1 SGHAT, CDR2 FQDESV (reference sequence).